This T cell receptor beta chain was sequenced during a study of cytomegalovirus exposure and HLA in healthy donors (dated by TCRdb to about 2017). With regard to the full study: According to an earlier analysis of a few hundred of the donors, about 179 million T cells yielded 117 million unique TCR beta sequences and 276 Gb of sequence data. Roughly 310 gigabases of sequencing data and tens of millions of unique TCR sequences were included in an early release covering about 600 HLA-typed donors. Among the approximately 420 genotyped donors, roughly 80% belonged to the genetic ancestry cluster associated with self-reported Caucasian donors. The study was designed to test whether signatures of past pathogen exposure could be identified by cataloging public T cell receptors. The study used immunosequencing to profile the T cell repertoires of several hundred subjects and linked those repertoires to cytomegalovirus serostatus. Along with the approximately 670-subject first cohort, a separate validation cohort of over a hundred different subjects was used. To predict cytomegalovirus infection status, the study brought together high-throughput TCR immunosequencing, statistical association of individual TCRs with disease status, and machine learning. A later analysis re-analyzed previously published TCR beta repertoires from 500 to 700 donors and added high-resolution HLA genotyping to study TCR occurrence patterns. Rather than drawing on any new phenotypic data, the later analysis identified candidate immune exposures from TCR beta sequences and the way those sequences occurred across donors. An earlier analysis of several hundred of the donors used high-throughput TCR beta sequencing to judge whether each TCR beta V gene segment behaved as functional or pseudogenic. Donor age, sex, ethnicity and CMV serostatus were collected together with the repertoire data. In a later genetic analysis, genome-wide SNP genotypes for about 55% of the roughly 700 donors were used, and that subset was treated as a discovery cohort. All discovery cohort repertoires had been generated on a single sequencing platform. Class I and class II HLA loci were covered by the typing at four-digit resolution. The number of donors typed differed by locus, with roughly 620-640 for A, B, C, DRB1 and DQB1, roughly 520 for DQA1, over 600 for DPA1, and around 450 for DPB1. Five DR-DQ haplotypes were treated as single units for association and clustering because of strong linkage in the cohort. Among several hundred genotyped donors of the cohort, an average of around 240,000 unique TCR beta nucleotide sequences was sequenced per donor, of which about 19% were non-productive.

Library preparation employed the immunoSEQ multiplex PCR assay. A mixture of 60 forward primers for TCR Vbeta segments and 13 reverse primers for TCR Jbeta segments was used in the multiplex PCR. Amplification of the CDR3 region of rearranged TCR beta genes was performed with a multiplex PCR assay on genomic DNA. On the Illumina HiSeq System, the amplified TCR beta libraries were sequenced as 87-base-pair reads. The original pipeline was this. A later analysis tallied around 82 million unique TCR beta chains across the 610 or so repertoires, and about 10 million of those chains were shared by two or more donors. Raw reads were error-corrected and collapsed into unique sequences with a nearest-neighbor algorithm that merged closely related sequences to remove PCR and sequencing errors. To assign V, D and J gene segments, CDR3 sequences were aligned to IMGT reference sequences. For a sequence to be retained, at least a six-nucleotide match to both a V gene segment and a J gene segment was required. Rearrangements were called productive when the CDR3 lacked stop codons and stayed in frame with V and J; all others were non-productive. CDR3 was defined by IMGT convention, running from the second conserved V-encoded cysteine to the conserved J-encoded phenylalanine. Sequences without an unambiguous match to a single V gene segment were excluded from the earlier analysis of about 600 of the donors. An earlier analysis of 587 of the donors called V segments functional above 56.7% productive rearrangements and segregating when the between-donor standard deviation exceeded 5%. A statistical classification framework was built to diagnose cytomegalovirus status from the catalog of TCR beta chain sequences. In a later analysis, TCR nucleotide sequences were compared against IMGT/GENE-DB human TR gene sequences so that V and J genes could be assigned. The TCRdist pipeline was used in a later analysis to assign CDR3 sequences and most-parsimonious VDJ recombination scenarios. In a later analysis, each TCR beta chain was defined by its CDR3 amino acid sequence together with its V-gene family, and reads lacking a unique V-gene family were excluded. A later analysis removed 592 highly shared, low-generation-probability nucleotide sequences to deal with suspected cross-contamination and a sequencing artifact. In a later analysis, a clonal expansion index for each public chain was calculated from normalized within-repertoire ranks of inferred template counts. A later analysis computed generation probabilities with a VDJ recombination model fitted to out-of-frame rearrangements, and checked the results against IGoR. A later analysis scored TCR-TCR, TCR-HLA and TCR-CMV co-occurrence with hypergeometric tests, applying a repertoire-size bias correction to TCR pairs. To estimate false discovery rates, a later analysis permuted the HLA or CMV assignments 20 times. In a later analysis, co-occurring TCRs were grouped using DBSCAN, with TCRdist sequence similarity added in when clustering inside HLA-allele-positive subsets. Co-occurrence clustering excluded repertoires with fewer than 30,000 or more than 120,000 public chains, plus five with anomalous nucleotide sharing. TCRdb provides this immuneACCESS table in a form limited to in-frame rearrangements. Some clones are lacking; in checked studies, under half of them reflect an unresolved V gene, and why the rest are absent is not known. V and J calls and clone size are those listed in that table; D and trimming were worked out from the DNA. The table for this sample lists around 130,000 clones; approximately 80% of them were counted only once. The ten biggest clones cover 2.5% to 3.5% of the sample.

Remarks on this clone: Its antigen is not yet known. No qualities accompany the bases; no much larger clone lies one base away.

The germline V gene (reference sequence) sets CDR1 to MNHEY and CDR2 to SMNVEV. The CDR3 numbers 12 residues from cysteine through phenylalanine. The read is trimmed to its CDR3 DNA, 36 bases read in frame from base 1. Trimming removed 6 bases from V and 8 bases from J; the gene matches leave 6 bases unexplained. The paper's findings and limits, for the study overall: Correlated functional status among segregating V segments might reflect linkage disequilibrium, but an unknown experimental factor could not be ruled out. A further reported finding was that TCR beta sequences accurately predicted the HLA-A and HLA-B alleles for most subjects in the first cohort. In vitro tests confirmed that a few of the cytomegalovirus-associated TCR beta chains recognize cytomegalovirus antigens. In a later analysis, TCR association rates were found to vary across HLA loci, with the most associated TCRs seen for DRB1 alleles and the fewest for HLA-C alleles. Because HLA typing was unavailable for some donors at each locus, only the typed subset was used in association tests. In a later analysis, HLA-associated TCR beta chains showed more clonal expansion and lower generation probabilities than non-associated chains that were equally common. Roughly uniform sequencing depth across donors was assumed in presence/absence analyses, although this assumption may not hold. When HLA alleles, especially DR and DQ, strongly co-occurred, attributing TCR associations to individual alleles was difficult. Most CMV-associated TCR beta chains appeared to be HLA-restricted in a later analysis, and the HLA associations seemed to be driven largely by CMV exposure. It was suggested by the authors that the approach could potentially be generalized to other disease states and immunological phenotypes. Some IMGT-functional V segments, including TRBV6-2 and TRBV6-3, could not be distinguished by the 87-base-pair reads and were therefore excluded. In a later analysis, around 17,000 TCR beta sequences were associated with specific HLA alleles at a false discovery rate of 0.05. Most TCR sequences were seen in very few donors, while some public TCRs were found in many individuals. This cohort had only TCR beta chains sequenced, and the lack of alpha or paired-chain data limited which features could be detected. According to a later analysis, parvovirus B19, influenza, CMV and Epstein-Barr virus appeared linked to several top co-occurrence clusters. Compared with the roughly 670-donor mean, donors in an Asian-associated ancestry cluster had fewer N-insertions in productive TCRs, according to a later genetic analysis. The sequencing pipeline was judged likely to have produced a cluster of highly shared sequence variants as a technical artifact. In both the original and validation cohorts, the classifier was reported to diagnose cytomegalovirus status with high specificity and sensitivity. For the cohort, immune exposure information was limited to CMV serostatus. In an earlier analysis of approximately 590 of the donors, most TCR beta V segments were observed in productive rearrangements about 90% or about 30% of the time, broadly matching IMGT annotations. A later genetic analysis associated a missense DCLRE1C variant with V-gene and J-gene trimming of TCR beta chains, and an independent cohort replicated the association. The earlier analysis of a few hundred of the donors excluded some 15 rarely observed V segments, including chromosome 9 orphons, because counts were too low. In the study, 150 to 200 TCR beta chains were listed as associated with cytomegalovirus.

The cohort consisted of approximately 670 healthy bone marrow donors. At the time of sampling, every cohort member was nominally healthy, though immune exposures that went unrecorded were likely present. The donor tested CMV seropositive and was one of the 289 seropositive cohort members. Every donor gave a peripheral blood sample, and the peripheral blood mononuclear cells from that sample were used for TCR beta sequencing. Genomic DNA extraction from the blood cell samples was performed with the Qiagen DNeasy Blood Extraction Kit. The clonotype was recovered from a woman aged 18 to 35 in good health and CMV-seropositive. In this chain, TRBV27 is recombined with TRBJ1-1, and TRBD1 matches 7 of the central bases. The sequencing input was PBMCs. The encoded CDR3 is CASSPRQGEAFF. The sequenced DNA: TGTGCCAGCAGCCCAAGACAGGGAGAAGCTTTCTTT.